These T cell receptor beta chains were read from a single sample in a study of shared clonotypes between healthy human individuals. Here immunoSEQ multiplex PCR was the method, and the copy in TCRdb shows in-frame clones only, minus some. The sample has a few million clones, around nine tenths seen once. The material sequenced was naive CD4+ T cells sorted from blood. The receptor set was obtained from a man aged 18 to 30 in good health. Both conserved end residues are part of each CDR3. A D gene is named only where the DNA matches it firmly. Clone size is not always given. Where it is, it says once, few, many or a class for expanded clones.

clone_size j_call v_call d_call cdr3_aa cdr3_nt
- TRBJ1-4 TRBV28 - CASTRVVYGEKLFF TGTGCCAGCACCAGGGTCGTCTACGGTGAAAAACTGTTTTTT
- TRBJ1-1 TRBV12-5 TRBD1 CASGQASKTGWGTEAFF TGTGCTAGTGGTCAAGCCTCCAAGACAGGGTGGGGGACTGAAGCTTTCTTT
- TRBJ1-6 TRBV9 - CASSADRISFSPLHF TGTGCCAGCAGCGCAGACAGGATCTCGTTCTCACCCCTCCACTTT
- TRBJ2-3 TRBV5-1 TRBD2 CASSPLTSGRAVDTQYF TGCGCCAGCAGTCCGTTGACTAGCGGGAGGGCCGTGGATACGCAGTATTTT
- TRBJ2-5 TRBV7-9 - CASNTFRGPGGTQYF TGTGCCAGCAACACTTTCAGGGGACCCGGGGGGACCCAGTACTTC
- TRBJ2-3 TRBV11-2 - CASSFGHPSNTQYF TGTGCCAGCAGCTTCGGACACCCTTCTAATACGCAGTATTTT
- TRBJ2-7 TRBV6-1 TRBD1 CASSEGTGHSYEQYF TGTGCCAGCAGTGAAGGGACAGGGCATTCCTACGAGCAGTACTTC
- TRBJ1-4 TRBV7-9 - CASSLGNRINMIGEKLFF TGTGCCAGCAGCTTAGGGAACAGGATTAATATGATCGGTGAAAAACTGTTTTTT
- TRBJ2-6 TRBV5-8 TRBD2 CASSLGLAPGANVLTF TGTGCCAGCAGCTTGGGACTAGCGCCAGGGGCCAACGTCCTGACTTTC
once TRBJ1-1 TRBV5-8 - CASSLGWNTEAFF TGTGCCAGCAGCCTGGGCTGGAACACTGAAGCTTTCTTT
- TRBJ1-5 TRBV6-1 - CASSEASNSNQPQHF TGTGCCAGCAGTGAAGCCAGTAATAGCAATCAGCCCCAGCATTTT
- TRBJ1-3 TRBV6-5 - CASSYLGPGNTIYF TGTGCCAGCAGTTACCTAGGGCCTGGAAACACCATATATTTT
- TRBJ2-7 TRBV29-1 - CSVEDSSSYEQYF TGCAGCGTTGAAGATAGCAGCTCCTACGAGCAGTACTTC
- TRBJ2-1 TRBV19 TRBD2 CASSGTSGDEQFF TGTGCCAGTAGTGGAACTAGCGGGGATGAGCAGTTCTTC
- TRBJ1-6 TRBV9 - CASSALGLTPLHF TGTGCCAGCAGCGCGCTAGGGTTAACCCCCCTCCACTTT
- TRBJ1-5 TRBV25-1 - CASSELGGFEPQHF TGTGCCAGCAGTGAACTGGGGGGGTTTGAGCCCCAGCATTTT
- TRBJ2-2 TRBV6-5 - CASSSWGTANTGELFF TGTGCCAGCAGTTCCTGGGGGACTGCAAACACCGGGGAGCTGTTTTTT
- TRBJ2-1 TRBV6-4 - CASSRDQADEQFF TGTGCCAGCAGCAGGGACCAGGCCGATGAGCAGTTCTTC
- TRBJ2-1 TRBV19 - CASSMRVGKSYNEQFF TGTGCCAGTAGTATGAGGGTCGGGAAGAGTTACAATGAGCAGTTCTTC
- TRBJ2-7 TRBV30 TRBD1 CAWSSPGQGRSYEQYF TGTGCCTGGAGTTCCCCGGGACAGGGTCGGTCCTACGAGCAGTACTTC
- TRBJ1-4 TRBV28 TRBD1 CASRPSGTGVEKLFF TGTGCCAGCAGGCCCTCCGGGACAGGGGTTGAAAAACTGTTTTTT
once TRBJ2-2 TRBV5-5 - CASSGLGQLPGELFF TGTGCCAGCAGCGGACTAGGACAGCTCCCCGGGGAGCTGTTTTTT
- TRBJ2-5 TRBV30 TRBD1 CAWSRTTGAQETQYF TGTGCCTGGAGTCGTACCACAGGGGCACAAGAGACCCAGTACTTC
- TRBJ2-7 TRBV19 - CASTNQAGDYEQYF TGTGCCAGTACCAACCAGGCCGGAGACTACGAGCAGTACTTC
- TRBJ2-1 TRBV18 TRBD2 CASSPNRQTSGHNEQFF TGTGCCAGCTCACCTAACAGACAGACTAGCGGGCACAATGAGCAGTTCTTC
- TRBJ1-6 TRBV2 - CASTLQGYNSPLHF TGTGCCAGCACCCTACAGGGTTATAATTCACCCCTCCACTTT
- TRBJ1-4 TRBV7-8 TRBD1 CASSHRQGAATNEKLFF TGTGCCAGCAGCCACCGACAGGGGGCTGCTACTAATGAAAAACTGTTTTTT
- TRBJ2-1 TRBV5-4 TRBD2 CASSSGLAEFNEQFF TGTGCCAGCAGCTCCGGACTAGCGGAGTTCAATGAGCAGTTCTTC
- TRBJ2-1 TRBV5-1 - CASSLVTGSYNEQFF TGCGCCAGCAGCTTGGTGACAGGCTCCTACAATGAGCAGTTCTTC
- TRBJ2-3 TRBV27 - CASTPGLTDTQYF TGTGCCAGCACCCCCGGGCTCACAGATACGCAGTATTTT
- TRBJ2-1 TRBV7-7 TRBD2 CASSLVGLAAYNEQFF TGTGCTAGCAGCTTAGTGGGACTAGCGGCTTACAATGAGCAGTTCTTC
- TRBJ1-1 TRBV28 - CASGSPGGANTEAFF TGTGCCAGCGGATCCCCCGGCGGGGCGAACACTGAAGCTTTCTTT
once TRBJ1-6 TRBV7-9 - CASSSIGDSPLHF TGTGCCAGCAGCTCTATAGGGGATTCACCCCTCCACTTT
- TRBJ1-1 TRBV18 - CASSPPNSHTEAFF TGTGCCAGCTCACCACCTAACAGCCACACTGAAGCTTTCTTT
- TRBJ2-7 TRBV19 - CASSPQMSYEQYF TGTGCCAGTAGTCCCCAGATGTCCTACGAGCAGTACTTC
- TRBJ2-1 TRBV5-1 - CASSPARGEQFF TGCGCCAGCAGCCCGGCCAGGGGTGAGCAGTTCTTC
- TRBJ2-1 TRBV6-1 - CASSEASQGYNEQFF TGTGCCAGCAGTGAAGCCTCGCAGGGTTACAATGAGCAGTTCTTC
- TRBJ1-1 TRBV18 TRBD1 CASSRRTGKDTEAFF TGTGCCAGCTCACGCAGGACAGGGAAAGACACTGAAGCTTTCTTT
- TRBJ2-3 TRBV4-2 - CASSQETRRTDTQYF TGTGCCAGCAGCCAAGAGACTAGGCGCACAGATACGCAGTATTTT
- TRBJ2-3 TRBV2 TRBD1 CASSELGTDTDTQYF TGTGCCAGCAGTGAACTCGGGACAGATACAGATACGCAGTATTTT
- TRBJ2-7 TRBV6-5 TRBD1 CASTTTGGIDF TGTGCCAGCACCACCACAGGGGGTATTGACTTC
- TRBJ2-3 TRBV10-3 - CAISSSPEVITDTQYF TGTGCCATCAGTAGCTCTCCCGAAGTTATCACAGATACGCAGTATTTT
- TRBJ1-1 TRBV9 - CASSPITGNTEAFF TGTGCCAGCAGCCCCATTACAGGGAACACTGAAGCTTTCTTT
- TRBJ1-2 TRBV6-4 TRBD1 CASRDTGGNYGYTF TGTGCCAGCAGAGATACAGGGGGCAATTATGGCTACACCTTC
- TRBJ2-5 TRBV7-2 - CASSLAGTAGQETQYF TGTGCCAGCAGCTTAGCTGGGACCGCGGGCCAAGAGACCCAGTACTTC
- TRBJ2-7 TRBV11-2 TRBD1 CASSSPTGGSYEQYF TGTGCCAGCAGCTCACCTACAGGGGGGTCCTACGAGCAGTACTTC